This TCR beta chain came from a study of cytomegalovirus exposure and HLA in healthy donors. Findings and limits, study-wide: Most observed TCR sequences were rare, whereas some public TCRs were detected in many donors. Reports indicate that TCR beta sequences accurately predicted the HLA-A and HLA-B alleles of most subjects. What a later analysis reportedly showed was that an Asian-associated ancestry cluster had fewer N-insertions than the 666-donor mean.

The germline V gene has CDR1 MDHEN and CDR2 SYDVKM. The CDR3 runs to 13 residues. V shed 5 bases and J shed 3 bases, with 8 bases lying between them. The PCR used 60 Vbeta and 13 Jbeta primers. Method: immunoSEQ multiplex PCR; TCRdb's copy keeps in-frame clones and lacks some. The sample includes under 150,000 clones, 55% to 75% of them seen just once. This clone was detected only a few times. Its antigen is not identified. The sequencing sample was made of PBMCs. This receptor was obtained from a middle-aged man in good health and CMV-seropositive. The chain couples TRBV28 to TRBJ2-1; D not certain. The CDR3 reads CASSNNFYNEQFF. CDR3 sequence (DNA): TGTGCCAGCAGTAACAATTTCTACAATGAGCAGTTCTTC.